The 6 T cell receptor beta chains in this list originate from one sample, sequenced in a study of CD8 T cells in ankylosing spondylitis. MiXCR was run by TCRdb on the 5' RACE reads, yielding one entry per CDR3 protein. The top ten hold about a tenth of the sample, which has more than 250,000 distinct CDR3 sequences, roughly 10% seen once. Input material: blood, either unsorted or a sorted T cell fraction (not recorded which). The origin of the receptors is a female donor with ankylosing spondylitis or in good health (not recorded which).

This clonotype was seen repeatedly, ten times or more. This chain links TRBV7-3 with TRBJ1-1, with D tentatively TRBD1 (6 bases). V was clipped by 4 bases and J by 5 bases, with 11 bases between them. CDR1 is SGHTA and CDR2 is FQGTGA in the germline V gene. The CDR3 contains 13 residues. The CDR3 nucleotides read TGTGCCAGCAGCTCTCGCCAGGGGACTGAAGCTTTCTTT. This codes for CASSSRQGTEAFF. Full variable domain (outside the CDR3, taken from reference TRBV7-3 and TRBJ1-1): GAGVSQTPSNKVTEKGKYVELRCDPISGHTALYWYRQSLGQGPEFLIYFQGTGAADDSGLPNDRFFAVRPEGSVSTLKIQRTERGDSAVYLCASSSRQGTEAFFGQGTRLTVV.

The sample holds a few counts of this clonotype. The CDR3 spells CAINAGPGELFF. As DNA, the CDR3 is TGTGCCATCAACGCCGGTCCCGGGGAGCTGTTTTTT. The V call is TRBV10-3, the J call TRBJ2-2; D gene uncertain. From germline, CDR1 is ENHRY and CDR2 SYGVKD. The germline V and J ends were trimmed by 7 bases and 6 bases, with 9 bases remaining between them. The CDR3 length is 12 residues.

In its sample, this clonotype was seen many times. The genes are TRBV28 and TRBJ1-5; 7 nucleotides match TRBD1. The CDR3 contains 12 residues. Germline loops: CDR1 MDHEN, CDR2 SYDVKM. J lost 6 bases, V lost 9 bases, and 5 bases had no gene match. The CDR3 region has the DNA TGTGCCAGTTCAGGGGGAAGTCAGCCCCAGCATTTT. Protein product: CASSGGSQPQHF.

This clonotype was picked up many times. The CDR3 reads CSAPAASTIEQFF. The CDR3 DNA is TGCAGTGCCCCAGCGGCCAGTACAATTGAGCAGTTCTTC. The chain is built from TRBV20-1 and TRBJ2-1, with D possibly matching TRBD2 (5 bases). This CDR3 has 13 residues. Germline lookup yields CDR1 DFQATT and CDR2 SNEGSKA (reference sequence). The V and J ends lost 6 bases and 9 bases respectively, with 18 bases between them.

This clonotype was counted many times. The V and J genes are TRBV5-1 and TRBJ2-4, with a possible D match to TRBD1 (6 bases). The CDR3 totals 18 residues. The germline CDR1 and CDR2 sequences are SGHRS and YFSETQ. Trimming cost V 4 bases and J 0 bases, with 20 bases left between them. This CDR3 reads CASSLNPSGVVAKNIQYF. CDR3 DNA sequence: TGCGCCAGCAGCCTCAACCCTTCAGGGGTAGTAGCCAAAAACATTCAGTACTTC. Variable domain in full (rest from reference TRBV5-1 and TRBJ2-4): KAGVTQTPRYLIKTRGQQVTLSCSPISGHRSVSWYQQTPGQGLQFLFEYFSETQRNKGNFPGRFSGRQFSNSRSEMNVSTLELGDSALYLCASSLNPSGVVAKNIQYFGAGTRLSVL.

Ten or more counts support this clonotype. The gene calls are TRBV7-2 and TRBJ1-5, with 7 nucleotides matching TRBD1. CDR3 length equals 14 residues. The germline CDR1 and CDR2 sequences are SGHTA and FQGNSA. V lost 4 bases, J lost 6 bases, and 6 bases stayed unmatched. As DNA, the CDR3 is TGTGCCAGCAGCTCCAGGGGGAATGTTCAGCCCCAGCATTTT. Residues: CASSSRGNVQPQHF.